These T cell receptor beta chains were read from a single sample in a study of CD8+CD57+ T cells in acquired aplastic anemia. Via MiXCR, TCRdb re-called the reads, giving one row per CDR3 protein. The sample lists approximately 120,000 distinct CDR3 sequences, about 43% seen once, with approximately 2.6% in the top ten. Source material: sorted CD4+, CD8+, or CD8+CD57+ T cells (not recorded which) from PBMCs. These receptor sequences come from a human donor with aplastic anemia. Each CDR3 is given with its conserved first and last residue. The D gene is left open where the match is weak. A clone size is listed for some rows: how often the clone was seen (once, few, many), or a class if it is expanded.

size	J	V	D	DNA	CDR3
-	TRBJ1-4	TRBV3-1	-	TGTGCCAGCAGCCCGCAGGGACTCAATGAAAAACTGTTTTTT	CASSPQGLNEKLFF
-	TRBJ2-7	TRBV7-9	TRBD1	TGTGCCAGCAGTTCCGGGACAGTATACGAGCAGTACTTC	CASSSGTVYEQYF
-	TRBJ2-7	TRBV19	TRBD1	TGTGCCAGTAGTAGGAGGACAGGGGAGGCCTACGAGCAGTACTTC	CASSRRTGEAYEQYF
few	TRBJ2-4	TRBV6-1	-	TGTGCCAGCAGAAGGGCTATAGCCAAAAACATTCAGTACTTC	CASRRAIAKNIQYF
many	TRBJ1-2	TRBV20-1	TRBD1	TGCAGTGCTGTACACAGGGGGTGGGGCTACACCTTC	CSAVHRGWGYTF
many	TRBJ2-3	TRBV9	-	TGTGCCAGCAGCGTAGGGGGACTTCACACAGATACGCAGTATTTT	CASSVGGLHTDTQYF
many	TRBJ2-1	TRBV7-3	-	TGTGCCAGCAGCTACCTTCGGGACCTAACCTACAATGAGCAGTTCTTC	CASSYLRDLTYNEQFF
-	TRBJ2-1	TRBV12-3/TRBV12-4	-	TGTGCCAGCAGTTTTTTTGGGGGGGCGAATGAGCAGTTCTTC	CASSFFGGANEQFF
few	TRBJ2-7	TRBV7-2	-	TGTGCCAGCAGCTTAAGGGGGGGCTACGAGCAGTACTTC	CASSLRGGYEQYF
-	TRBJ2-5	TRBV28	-	TGTGCCAGCAGTTTGAGGAGGCGAAAAGCCCAGTACTTC	CASSLRRRKAQYF
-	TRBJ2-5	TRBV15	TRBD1	TGTGCCACCAGCAGAAAGAACGACAGGGGGTTAATGGAGACCCAGTACTTC	CATSRKNDRGLMETQYF
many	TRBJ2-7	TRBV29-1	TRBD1	TGCAGCGTTGTGTGGGAGGACAGGGACCCTCGCGAGCAGTACTTC	CSVVWEDRDPREQYF
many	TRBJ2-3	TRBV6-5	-	TGTGCCAGCAGTTACTCCAAGCGGTCAAACACAGATACGCAGTATTTT	CASSYSKRSNTDTQYF
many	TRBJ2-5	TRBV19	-	TGTGCCAGTAGTATAGGGGAAGAGACCCAGTACTTC	CASSIGEETQYF
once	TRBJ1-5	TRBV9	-	TGTGCCAGCAGCTTAGAAGGGGCTCAGCCCCAGCATTTT	CASSLEGAQPQHF
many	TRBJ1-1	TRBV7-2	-	TGTGCCAGCAGCTTAGGGCGAATCCCGGGGAACACTGAAGCTTTCTTT	CASSLGRIPGNTEAFF
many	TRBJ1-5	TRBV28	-	TGTGCCAGCAGTTCCTTTGGGGGGACCGTACTCAATAGCAATCAGCCCCAGCATTTT	CASSSFGGTVLNSNQPQHF
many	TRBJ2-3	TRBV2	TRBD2	TGTGCCAGCAGGTCGCGGGGGGACTCAGATACGCAGTATTTT	CASRSRGDSDTQYF
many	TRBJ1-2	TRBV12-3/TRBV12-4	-	TGTGCCAGCAGACCCGACGGGGGAGGGTATGGCTACACCTTC	CASRPDGGGYGYTF
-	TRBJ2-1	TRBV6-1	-	TGTGCCAGCAGTGAAGGCCCGAGCTCCTACAATGAGCAGTTCTTC	CASSEGPSSYNEQFF
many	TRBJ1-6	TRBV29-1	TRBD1	TGCAGCTATCGGGACAGGGTGAATAATTCACCCCTCCACTTT	CSYRDRVNNSPLHF
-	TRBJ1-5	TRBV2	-	TGTGCCAGCAAGTGGGGCAGGGGATATAGCAATCAGCCCCAGCATTTT	CASKWGRGYSNQPQHF
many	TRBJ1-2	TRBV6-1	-	TGTGCCAGCACCAGACTTACAGAGAGTGACTACACCTTC	CASTRLTESDYTF
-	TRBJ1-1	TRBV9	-	TGTGCCAGCAGCGTAGGGCGGAATGAAGCTTTCTTT	CASSVGRNEAFF
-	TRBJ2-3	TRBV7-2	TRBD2	TGTGCCAGCAGCTTAGCGCGAAGGGTAGCGGGGGTTCTGGACTGGAGCACAGATACGCAGTATTTT	CASSLARRVAGVLDWSTDTQYF
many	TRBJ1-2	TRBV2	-	TGTGCCAGCAGGATGGAGGGTTTCGGGGGTGGCTACACCTTC	CASRMEGFGGGYTF
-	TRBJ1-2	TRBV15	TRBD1	TGTGCCACCAGCAGGCCGGGGACAGTTCGAGGCTGTGGCTACACCTTC	CATSRPGTVRGCGYTF
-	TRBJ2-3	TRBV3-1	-	TGTGCCAGCAGCTCTTTCGCTATCGCAGATACGCAGTATTTT	CASSSFAIADTQYF
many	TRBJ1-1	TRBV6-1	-	TGTGCCAGCAGTGGGAAACAGGGCCTGAACACTGAAGCTTTCTTT	CASSGKQGLNTEAFF
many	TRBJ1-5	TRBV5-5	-	TGTGCCAGCAGCTTGTGGGGGGCAAACAATCAGCCCCAGCATTTT	CASSLWGANNQPQHF
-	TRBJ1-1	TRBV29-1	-	TGCAGTCGCCCGGGGGCCACTGAAGCTTTCTTT	CSRPGATEAFF
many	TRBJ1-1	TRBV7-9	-	TGTGCCAGCAGCTTTTCGCAGGGGAGCACTGAAGCTTTCTTT	CASSFSQGSTEAFF
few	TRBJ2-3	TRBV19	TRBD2	TGTGCCAGCAGTCCCCGAGCGGGGGCGGGGGATACGCAGTATTTT	CASSPRAGAGDTQYF
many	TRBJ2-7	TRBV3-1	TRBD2	TGTGCCAGCAGCCAGACGCTAGCGGGTAGCTCCTACGAGCAGTACTTC	CASSQTLAGSSYEQYF
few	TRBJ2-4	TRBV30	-	TGTGCCTCCGACAACGCCAAAAACATTCAGTACTTC	CASDNAKNIQYF
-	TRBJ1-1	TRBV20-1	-	TGCAGTGCTAGACCACCACGGACTGAAGTTTTCTTT	CSARPPRTEVFF
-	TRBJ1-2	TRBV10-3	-	TGTGCCATCAGTGAGGGGGACTATGGCTACACCTTC	CAISEGDYGYTF
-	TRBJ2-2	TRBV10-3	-	TGTGCCATCAGTGACCTGCCAGCCCAGTACACCGGGGAGCTGTTTTTT	CAISDLPAQYTGELFF
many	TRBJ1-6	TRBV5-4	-	TGTGCCAGCAGCTCAAGGGATCTGAATTCACCCCTCCACTTT	CASSSRDLNSPLHF
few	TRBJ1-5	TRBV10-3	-	TGTGCCACCAGTGCAAGAGGGAACCAGCCCCAGCATTTT	CATSARGNQPQHF